Sequencing of this TCR beta chain was carried out in a study of blood T cell repertoires in COVID-19. About the study: Acute-phase and convalescent COVID-19 samples originated in the United States, Italy and Spain. The analysed material was cDNA or gDNA that came from T cells, B-cell-depleted T cells, or PBMCs.

The V gene end was trimmed by 4 bases and the J gene end by 3 bases; junction bases not matched to a gene: 5. CDR1 and CDR2 (germline): SGHRS, YFSETQ. The length of the CDR3 is 14 residues. Profiling relied on immunoSEQ multiplex PCR, and the TCRdb table lists in-frame clones only, not all of them. The data hold around 76,000 clones, with approximately 90% observed a single time. The genes are TRBV5-1 and TRBJ1-2; 8 bases agree with TRBD1. The TCR comes from a man aged 60 to 69 with acute or convalescent COVID-19. Sequencing was performed on peripheral blood. The CDR3: CASSRTGRDYGYTF. Written as DNA, the CDR3 is TGCGCCAGCAGCCGGACAGGGAGGGACTATGGCTACACCTTC.